The sequence of this T cell receptor beta chain was determined in a study of T cells in localized non-small cell lung cancer. General study results and limits: It was uninvolved adjacent lung that showed the highest T cell clonality, exceeding tumor.

Measured with immunoSEQ multiplex PCR; TCRdb has only the in-frame clones, and not every one. Among some 25,000 clones, roughly 86% were seen once, and the ten largest hold roughly 6.2%. For this clone: Its antigen is unidentified.

Germline lookup yields CDR1 SGHRS and CDR2 YFSETQ. The CDR3 contains 15 residues. J was trimmed by 5 bases and V by 1 base; bases with no gene match: 3. The J gene is TRBJ1-4, the V gene TRBV5-1; 9 positions match TRBD1. The receptor comes from a male donor at least 60 years old with stage II squamous cell lung carcinoma. The sample was peripheral blood, taken before any cancer treatment. DNA of the CDR3: TGCGCCAGCAGCTTGAGGACAGGGGTAAATGAAAAACTGTTTTTT. Translated, it gives CASSLRTGVNEKLFF.